The clone carrying this T cell receptor (beta chain) was seen only a few times. These data come from a study of blood T cell repertoires in COVID-19. CDR3 length: 17 amino acids. The protocol was immunoSEQ multiplex PCR, while the TCRdb copy is restricted to in-frame clones and leaves out a portion. The sample holds about 270,000 clones, 86% seen once. The chain joins TRBV21-1 to TRBJ1-4. TRBV21-1 is an annotated pseudogene. Specimen: peripheral blood. The source of this sequence is a middle-aged man with active or convalescent COVID-19. CDR3 sequence: CASSKKEGRGENEKLFF. DNA for the CDR3: TGTGCCAGCAGCAAAAAGGAGGGAAGGGGCGAGAATGAAAAACTGTTTTTT.